Below, one T cell receptor beta chain is given with its context. This clone has a single count. Its antigen remains unidentified. Per-nucleotide qualities are absent, and no much larger clonotype sits a single base away. Receptors were amplified or captured by the immunoSEQ multiplex PCR assay. For most patients, genomic DNA was isolated using the Qiagen DNeasy Blood and Tissue Kit and was shipped frozen to Adaptive Biotechnologies for TCR sequencing. For most patients, high-throughput TCR-beta CDR3 sequencing of genomic DNA was performed by Adaptive Biotechnologies. The study's own analysis went as follows. Adaptive's ImmunoSEQ software was the source of the TCR sequencing data for 15 to 20 patients, while a few other patients were processed with MiXCR and VDJtools. To correct CD4 versus CD8 sorting errors, sequences present in both subsets at a frequency ratio below 5:1 were removed. Because the origin of CDR3 nucleotide sequences shared between donor and recipient could not be assigned, those sequences were removed. At least 2-fold expansion over unstimulated cells and a minimum CFSE-low frequency of 0.002% (template counts) or 0.001% (read counts) were required for clones to be classified as alloreactive. Clones were considered mappable if detected in sequenced pre-transplant spleen, lymph node, or MLR CFSE-low populations of the donor or recipient. The cumulative frequency of alloreactive clones was calculated as a percentage of all sequences, weighted by copy number. The table comes from immuneACCESS by way of TCRdb, which keeps in-frame sequences with V and J called. Part of the clones is missing from these tables; in studies checked, under half for an unresolved V gene and the rest for unknown reasons. V, J and clone size reflect that table, while D and trimming were determined from the DNA. This sample is represented by about 70,000 clones; roughly 90% of them were singletons. About 4.2% of the sample lies in the top ten.

This record belongs to a study of graft-versus-host responses after intestinal transplantation (dated by TCRdb to the early 2020s). With regard to the full study: The transplants that recipients got were multivisceral, liver-intestinal, or isolated intestinal. Every recipient was given anti-thymocyte globulin induction, then maintenance tacrolimus and steroids for approximately 3 years. Graft-versus-host and host-versus-graft alloreactive T cell clones were tracked in the graft, circulation and bone marrow after intestinal transplantation using bulk TCR-beta CDR3 sequencing. To identify alloreactive clones, pre-transplant mixed lymphocyte reaction products were sequenced and compared with unstimulated pre-transplant donor and recipient T cells. A cohort of about two dozen intestinal transplant recipients, including one retransplant, was enrolled, and a few patients lacking pretransplant specimens were excluded. A peak of at least 4% donor T cells among recipient peripheral blood mononuclear cells was the definition used for donor T cell macrochimerism. Rather than being sequenced by the commercial service, samples from a few later patients were sequenced in-house on an Illumina MiSeq and processed with MiXCR. Points the paper makes about the study in general: High GvH to HvG T cell clonal ratios were observed in the allografts of patients with donor T cell macrochimerism. GvH clones were detected in recipient bone marrow, and some of these GvH clones were observed earlier in ileal mucosa or blood, consistent with an intestinal mucosal origin. Early after transplant, declines in HvG clones were associated with peak levels of circulating GvH clones. The conclusions were limited by the relatively low number and heterogeneity of the intestinal transplant patients.

Taken with the paper, the label for time point translates to: cells obtained before transplantation from donor or recipient. CD3+CD4+ and CD3+CD8+ populations were FACS-sorted from unstimulated pre-transplant donor and recipient cells taken from spleen or lymph nodes. The germline V gene gives CDR1 as SQVTM and CDR2 as ANQGSEA. Between the V and J ends, shortened by 4 bases and 4 bases respectively, the junction contains 14 bases. The CDR3 runs 14 residues from the cysteine to the phenylalanine. Solely the CDR3 DNA is kept, with 42 bases framed from the first base. This TCR came from a human donor who was the organ donor for an intestinal transplant. The specimen comprised unstimulated CD8+ T cells sorted from spleen or lymph node cells, sampled before transplant. Rearrangement joined TRBV29-1 to TRBJ2-1; a tentative D call is TRBD2 (6 bases match). CDR3 region: CSVAGSSVYNEQFF. The bases are TGCAGCGTTGCGGGGTCTAGCGTATACAATGAGCAGTTCTTC.